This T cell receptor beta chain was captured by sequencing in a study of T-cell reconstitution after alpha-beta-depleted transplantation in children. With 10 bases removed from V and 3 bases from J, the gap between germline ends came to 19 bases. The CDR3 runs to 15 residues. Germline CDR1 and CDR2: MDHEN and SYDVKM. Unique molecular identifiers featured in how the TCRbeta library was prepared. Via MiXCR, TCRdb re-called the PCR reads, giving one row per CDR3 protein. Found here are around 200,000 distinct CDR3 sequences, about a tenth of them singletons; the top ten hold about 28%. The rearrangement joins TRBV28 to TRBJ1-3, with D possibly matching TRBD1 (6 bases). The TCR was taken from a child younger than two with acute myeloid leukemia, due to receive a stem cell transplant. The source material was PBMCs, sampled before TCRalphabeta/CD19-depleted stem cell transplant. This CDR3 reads CANRATSRFGNTIYF. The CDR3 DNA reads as TGTGCCAACAGGGCGACAAGTCGGTTTGGAAACACCATATATTTT.